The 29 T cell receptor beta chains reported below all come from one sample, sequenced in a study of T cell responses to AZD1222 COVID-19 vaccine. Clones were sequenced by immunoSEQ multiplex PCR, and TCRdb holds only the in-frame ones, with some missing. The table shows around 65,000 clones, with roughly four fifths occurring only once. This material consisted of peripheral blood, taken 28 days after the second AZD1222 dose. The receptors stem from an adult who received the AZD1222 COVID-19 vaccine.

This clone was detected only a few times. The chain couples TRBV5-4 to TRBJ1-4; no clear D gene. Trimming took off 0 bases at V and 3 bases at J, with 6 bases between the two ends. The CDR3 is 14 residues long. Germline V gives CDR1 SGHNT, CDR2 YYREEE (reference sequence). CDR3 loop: CASSLGQPNEKLFF. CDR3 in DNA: TGTGCCAGCAGCTTGGGACAACCTAATGAAAAACTGTTTTTT.

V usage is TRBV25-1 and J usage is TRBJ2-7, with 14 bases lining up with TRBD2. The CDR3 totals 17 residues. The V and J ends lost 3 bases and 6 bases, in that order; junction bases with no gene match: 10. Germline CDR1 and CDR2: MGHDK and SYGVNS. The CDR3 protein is CASSDTGTSGSLSEQYF. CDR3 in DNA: TGTGCCAGCAGTGATACCGGGACTAGCGGGAGTCTCAGCGAGCAGTACTTC.

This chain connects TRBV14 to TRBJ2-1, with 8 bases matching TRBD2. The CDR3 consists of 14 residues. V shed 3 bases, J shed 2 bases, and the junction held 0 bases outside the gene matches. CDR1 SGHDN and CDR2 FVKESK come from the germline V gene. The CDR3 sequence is CASSQGLAYNEQFF. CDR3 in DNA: TGTGCCAGCAGCCAGGGACTAGCCTACAATGAGCAGTTCTTC.

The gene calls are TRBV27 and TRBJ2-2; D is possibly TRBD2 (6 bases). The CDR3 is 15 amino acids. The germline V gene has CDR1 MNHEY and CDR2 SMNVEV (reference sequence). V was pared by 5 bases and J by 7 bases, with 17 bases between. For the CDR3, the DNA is TGTGCCAGCAGTGACCGGGACTTGTTAAACGGGGAGCTGTTTTTT. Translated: CASSDRDLLNGELFF.

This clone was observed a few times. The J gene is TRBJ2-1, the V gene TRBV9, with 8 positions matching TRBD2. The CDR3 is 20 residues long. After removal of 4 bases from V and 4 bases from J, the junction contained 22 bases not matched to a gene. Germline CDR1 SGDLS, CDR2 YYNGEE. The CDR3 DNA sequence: TGTGCCAGCAGCCCACTAACCCCGCTAGCCAGCGGGGGATATTACAATGAGCAGTTCTTC. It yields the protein CASSPLTPLASGGYYNEQFF.

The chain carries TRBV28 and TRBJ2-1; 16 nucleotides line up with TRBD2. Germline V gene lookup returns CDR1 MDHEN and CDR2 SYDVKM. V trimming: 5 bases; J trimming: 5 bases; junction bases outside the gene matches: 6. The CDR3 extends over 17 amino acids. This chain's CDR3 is CASSIGTSGRADNEQFF. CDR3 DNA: TGTGCCAGCAGTATCGGGACTAGCGGGAGGGCGGACAATGAGCAGTTCTTC.

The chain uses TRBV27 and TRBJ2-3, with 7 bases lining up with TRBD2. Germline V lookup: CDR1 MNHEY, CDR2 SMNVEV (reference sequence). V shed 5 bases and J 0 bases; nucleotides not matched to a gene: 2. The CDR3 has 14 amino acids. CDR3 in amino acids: CASSRTSSTDTQYF. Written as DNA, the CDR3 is TGTGCCAGCAGTAGGACTAGTAGCACAGATACGCAGTATTTT.

CDR3 DNA sequence: TGTGCCAGCTCCCTGAAGGCCGGAGGAGTTTTCGGGGAGCTGTTTTTT. This codes for CASSLKAGGVFGELFF. The chain has TRBV18 and TRBJ2-2; weak D call: TRBD2 (5 bases). Germline V gene data show CDR1 as KGHSH and CDR2 as LQKENI. This CDR3 spans 16 amino acids. Trimming removed 6 bases from V and 7 bases from J, with 21 bases in between.

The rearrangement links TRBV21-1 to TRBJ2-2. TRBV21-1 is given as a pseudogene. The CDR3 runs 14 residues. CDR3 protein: CAIRGPTNTGELFF. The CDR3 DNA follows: TGTGCCATACGGGGACCGACGAACACCGGGGAGCTGTTTTTT.

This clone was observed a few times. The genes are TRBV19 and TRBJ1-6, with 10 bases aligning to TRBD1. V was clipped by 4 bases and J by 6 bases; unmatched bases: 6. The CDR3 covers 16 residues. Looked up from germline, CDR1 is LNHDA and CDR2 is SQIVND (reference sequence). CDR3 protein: CASSTTGGAGNSPLHF. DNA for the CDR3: TGTGCCAGTAGTACGACAGGGGGCGCGGGTAATTCACCCCTCCACTTT.

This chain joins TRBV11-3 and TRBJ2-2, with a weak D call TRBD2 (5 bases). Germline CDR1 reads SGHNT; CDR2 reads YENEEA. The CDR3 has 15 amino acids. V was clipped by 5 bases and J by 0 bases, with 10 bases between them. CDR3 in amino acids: CASSIGGTNTGELFF. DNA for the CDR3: TGTGCCAGCAGCATCGGAGGTACGAACACCGGGGAGCTGTTTTTT.

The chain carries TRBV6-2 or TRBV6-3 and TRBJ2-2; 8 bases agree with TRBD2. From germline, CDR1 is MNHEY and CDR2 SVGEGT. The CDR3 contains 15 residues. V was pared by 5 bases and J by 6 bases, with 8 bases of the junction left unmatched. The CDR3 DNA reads TGTGCCAGCAGTCCGACGAGCGGGAGAGCCGGGGAGCTGTTTTTT. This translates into CASSPTSGRAGELFF.

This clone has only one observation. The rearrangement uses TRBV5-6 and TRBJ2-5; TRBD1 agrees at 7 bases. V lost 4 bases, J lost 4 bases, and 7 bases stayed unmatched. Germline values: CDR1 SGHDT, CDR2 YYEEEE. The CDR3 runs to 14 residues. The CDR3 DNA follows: TGTGCCAGCAGCCCGACAGGGATACCAGAGACCCAGTACTTC. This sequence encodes CASSPTGIPETQYF.

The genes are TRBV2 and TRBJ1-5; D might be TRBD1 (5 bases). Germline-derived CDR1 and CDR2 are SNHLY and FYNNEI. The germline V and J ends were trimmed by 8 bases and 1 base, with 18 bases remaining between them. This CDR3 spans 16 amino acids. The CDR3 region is CASGPTGGSSNQPQHF. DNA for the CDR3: TGTGCCAGCGGCCCAACGGGGGGGTCGAGCAATCAGCCCCAGCATTTT.

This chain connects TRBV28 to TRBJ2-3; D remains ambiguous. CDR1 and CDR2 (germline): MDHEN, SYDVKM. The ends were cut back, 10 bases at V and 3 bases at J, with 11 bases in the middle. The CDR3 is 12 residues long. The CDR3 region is CATLGPTDTQYF. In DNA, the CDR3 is TGTGCCACTTTAGGACCGACAGATACGCAGTATTTT.

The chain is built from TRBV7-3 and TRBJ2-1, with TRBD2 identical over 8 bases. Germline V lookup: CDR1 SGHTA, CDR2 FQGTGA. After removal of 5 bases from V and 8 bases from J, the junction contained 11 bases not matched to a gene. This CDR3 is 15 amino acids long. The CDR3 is CASSPRLAGSDEQFF. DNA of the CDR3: TGTGCCAGCAGCCCCCGGCTAGCGGGCTCGGATGAGCAGTTCTTC.

DNA for the CDR3: TGTGCCAGCAGCCAAGATTCCGACTCCGGAGGGACAGGCCACTACGAGCAGTACTTC. It yields the protein CASSQDSDSGGTGHYEQYF. The J gene is TRBJ2-7, the V gene TRBV4-2; 8 positions agree with TRBD1. Trimming removed 0 bases from V and 3 bases from J; junction bases left unmatched: 16. The CDR3 spans 19 residues. Germline CDR1 LGHNA, CDR2 YNFKEQ.

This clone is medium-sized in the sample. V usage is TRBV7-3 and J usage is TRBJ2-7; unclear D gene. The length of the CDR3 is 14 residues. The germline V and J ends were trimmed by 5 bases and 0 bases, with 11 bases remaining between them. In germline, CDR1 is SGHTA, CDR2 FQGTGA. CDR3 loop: CASSPVPSSYEQYF. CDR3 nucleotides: TGTGCCAGCAGCCCCGTTCCTAGCTCCTACGAGCAGTACTTC.

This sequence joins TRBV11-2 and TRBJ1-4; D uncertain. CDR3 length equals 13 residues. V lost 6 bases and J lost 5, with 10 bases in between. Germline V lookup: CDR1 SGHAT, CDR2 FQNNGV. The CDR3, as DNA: TGTGCCAGCAGTTTGAGTCTGAATGAAAAACTGTTTTTT. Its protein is CASSLSLNEKLFF. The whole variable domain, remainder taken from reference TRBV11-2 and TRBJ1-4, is EAGVAQSPRYKIIEKRQSVAFWCNPISGHATLYWYQQILGQGPKLLIQFQNNGVVDDSQLPKDRFSAERLKGVDSTLKIQPAKLEDSAVYLCASSLSLNEKLFFGSGTQLSVL.

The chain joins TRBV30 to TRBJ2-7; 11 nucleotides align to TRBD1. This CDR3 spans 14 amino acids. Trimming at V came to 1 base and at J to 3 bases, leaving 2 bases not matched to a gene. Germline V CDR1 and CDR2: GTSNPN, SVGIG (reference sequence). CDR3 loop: CAWSDGTGGYEQYF. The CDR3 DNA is TGTGCCTGGAGTGACGGGACAGGGGGCTACGAGCAGTACTTC. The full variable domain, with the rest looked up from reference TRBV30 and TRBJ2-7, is SQTIHQWPATLVQPVGSPLSLECTVEGTSNPNLYWYRQAAGRGLQLLFYSVGIGQISSEVPQNLSASRPQDRQFILSSKKLLLSDSGFYLCAWSDGTGGYEQYFGPGTRLTVT.

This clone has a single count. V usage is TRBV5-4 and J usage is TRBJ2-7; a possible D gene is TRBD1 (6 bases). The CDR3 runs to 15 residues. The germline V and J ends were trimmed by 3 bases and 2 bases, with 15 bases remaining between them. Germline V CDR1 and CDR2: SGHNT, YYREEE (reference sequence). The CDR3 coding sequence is TGTGCCAGCAGCTACCGGACAGTGCCCACCTACGAGCAGTACTTC. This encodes CASSYRTVPTYEQYF.

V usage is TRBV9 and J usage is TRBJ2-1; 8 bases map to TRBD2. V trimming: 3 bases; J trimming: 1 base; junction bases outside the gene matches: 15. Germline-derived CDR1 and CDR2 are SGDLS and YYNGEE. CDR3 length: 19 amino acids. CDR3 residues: CASSGTGLERRNSYNEQFF. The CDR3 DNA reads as TGTGCCAGCAGCGGGACGGGACTAGAGCGTAGAAATTCCTACAATGAGCAGTTCTTC. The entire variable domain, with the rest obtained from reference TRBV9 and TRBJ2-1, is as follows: DSGVTQTPKHLITATGQRVTLRCSPRSGDLSVYWYQQSLDQGLQFLIQYYNGEERAKGNILERFSAQQFPDLHSELNLSSLELGDSALYFCASSGTGLERRNSYNEQFFGPGTRLTVL.

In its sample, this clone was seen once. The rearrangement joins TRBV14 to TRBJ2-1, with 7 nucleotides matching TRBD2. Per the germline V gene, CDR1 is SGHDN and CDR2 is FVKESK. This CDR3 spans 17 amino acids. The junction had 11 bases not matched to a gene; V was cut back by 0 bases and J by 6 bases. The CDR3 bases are TGTGCCAGCAGCCAAGAAGCCGGGACTACAGCAGGCAATGAGCAGTTCTTC. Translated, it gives CASSQEAGTTAGNEQFF.

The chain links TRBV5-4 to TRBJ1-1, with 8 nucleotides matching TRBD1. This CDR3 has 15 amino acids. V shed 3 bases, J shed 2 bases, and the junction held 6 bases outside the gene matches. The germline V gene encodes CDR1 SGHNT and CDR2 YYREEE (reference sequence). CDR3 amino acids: CASSWTGRSNTEAFF. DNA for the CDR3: TGTGCCAGCAGCTGGACAGGGCGCTCAAACACTGAAGCTTTCTTT.

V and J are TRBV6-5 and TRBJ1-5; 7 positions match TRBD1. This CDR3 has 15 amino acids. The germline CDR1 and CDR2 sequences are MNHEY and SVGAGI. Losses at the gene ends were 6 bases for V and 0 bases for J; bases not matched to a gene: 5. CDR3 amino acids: CASRLQGFSNQPQHF. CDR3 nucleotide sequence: TGTGCCAGCAGGCTACAGGGGTTTAGCAATCAGCCCCAGCATTTT.

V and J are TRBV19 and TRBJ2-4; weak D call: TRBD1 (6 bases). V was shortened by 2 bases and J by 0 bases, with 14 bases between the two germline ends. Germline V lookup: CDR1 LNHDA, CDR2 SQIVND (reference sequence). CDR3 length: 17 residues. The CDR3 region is CASSIKAGALAKNIQYF. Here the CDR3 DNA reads TGTGCCAGTAGTATAAAGGCAGGGGCGCTAGCCAAAAACATTCAGTACTTC.

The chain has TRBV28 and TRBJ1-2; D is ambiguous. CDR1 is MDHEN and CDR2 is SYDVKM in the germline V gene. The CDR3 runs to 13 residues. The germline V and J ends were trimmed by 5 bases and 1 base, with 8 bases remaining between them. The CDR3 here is CASSQTVNYGYTF. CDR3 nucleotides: TGTGCCAGCAGTCAAACAGTTAACTATGGCTACACCTTC.

As DNA, the CDR3 is TGTGCCAGCCAACTAAGGCGGGTAGCTGAATCTGAAGCTTTCTTT. Its protein is CASQLRRVAESEAFF. The chain is built from TRBV19 and TRBJ1-1; D gene unclear. This CDR3 is built from 15 residues. V was trimmed by 9 bases and J by 6 bases, leaving 23 bases between them. Germline loops: CDR1 LNHDA, CDR2 SQIVND (reference sequence).

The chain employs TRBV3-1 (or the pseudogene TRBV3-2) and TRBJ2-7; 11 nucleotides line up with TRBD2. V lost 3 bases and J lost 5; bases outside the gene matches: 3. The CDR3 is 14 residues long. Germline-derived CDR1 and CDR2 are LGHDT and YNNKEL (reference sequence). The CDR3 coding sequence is TGTGCCAGCAGCCAGCCGGGACTAGCGGACGAGCAGTACTTC. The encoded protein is CASSQPGLADEQYF.